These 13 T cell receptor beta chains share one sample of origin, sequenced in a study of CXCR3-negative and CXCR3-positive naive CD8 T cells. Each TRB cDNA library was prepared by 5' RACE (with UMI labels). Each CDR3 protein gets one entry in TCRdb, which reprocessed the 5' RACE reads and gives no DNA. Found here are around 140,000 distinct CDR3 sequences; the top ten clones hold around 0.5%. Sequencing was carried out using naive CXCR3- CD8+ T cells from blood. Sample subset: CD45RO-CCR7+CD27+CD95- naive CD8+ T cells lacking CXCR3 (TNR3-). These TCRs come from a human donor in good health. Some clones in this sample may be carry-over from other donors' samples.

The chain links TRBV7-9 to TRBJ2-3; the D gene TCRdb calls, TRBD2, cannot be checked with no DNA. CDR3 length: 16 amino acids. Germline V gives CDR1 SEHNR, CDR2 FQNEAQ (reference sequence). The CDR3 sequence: CASSLFLAGTTDTQYF.

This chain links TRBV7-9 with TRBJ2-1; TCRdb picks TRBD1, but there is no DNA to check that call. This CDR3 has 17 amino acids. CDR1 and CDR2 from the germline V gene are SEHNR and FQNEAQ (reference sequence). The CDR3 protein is CASSFPPQGFVSNEQFF.

The CDR3 protein is CATSRDTNNEAFF. The gene calls are TRBV15 and TRBJ1-1. The CDR3 sequence is 13 residues long. Germline V gives CDR1 LNHNV, CDR2 YYDKDF (reference sequence). The full variable domain, completed using reference TRBV15 and TRBJ1-1, is DAMVIQNPRYQVTQFGKPVTLSCSQTLNHNVMYWYQQKSSQAPKLLFHYYDKDFNNEADTPDNFQSRRPNTSFCFLDIRSPGLGDTAMYLCATSRDTNNEAFFGQGTRLTVV.

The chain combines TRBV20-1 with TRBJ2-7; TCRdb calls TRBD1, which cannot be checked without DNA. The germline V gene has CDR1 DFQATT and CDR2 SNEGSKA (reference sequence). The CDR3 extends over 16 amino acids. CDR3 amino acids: CSARPLESVGPYEQYF.

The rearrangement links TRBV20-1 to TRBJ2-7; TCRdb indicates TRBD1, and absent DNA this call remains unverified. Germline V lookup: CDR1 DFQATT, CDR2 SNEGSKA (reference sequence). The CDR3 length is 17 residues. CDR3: CSAREWGVSSVSYEQYF.

The CDR3 loop is CSVEGRGGGYTF. This rearrangement joins TRBV29-1 to TRBJ1-2. The CDR3 sequence is 12 residues long. Germline V CDR1 and CDR2: SQVTM, ANQGSEA.

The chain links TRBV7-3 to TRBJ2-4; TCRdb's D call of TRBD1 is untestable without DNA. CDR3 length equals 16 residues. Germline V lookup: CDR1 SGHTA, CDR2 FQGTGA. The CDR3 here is CASSQPGQGPALIQYF.

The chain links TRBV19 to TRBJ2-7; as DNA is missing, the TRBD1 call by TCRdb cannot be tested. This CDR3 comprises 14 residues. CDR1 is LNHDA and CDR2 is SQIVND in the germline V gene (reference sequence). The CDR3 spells CASSMTGGVYEQYF.

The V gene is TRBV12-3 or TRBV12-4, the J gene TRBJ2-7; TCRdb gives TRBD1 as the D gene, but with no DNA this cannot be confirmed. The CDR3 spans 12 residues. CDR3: CASRSDNYEQYF.

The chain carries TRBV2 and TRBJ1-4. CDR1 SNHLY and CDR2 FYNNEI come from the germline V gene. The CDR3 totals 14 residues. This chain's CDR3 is CASSERIVAEKLFF.

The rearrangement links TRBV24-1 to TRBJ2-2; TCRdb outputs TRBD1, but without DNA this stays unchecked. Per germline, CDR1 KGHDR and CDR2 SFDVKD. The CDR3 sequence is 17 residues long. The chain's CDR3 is CATSDLQSRGLAGELFF.

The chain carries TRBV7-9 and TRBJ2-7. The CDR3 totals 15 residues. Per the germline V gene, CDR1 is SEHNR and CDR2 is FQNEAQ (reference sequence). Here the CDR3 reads CASSLVKQSSYEQYF.

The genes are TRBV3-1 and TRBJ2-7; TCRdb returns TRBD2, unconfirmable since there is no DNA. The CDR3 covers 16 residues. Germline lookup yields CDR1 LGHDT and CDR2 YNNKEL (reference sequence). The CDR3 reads CASSQEGAYTLYEQYF.